This T cell receptor beta chain stems from a study of T cells in tumors after PD-1 blockade. At the level of the study: Each patient got pembrolizumab 200 mg every 3 weeks or cemiplimab 350 mg every 2 weeks. Daily vismodegib 150 mg continued in a subset of anti-PD-1-treated patients.

Repertoires were generated with immunoSEQ multiplex PCR, while TCRdb's copy carries only in-frame clones and drops some. The sample lists 30,000 to 40,000 clones; roughly 78% were seen once. Germline CDR1 SGHDT, CDR2 YYEEEE. The ends lost 1 base at V and 6 bases at J; junction bases unmatched: 8. This CDR3 contains 15 residues. Concerning this clone: Its antigen is still unknown.

Tumor or blood genomic DNA was sequenced, with inputs of roughly 550 ng to 6,500 ng. Whole-study results and caveats: Some novel exhausted tumor clones appeared in pre-treatment blood, suggesting peripheral recruitment.

The TCR was taken from a human donor with basal cell carcinoma. The J gene is TRBJ2-7, the V gene TRBV5-6; 9 bases align to TRBD2. The specimen comprised PBMCs, sampled before anti-PD-1 treatment. The CDR3 reads CASSLYAGGLGEQYF. DNA for the CDR3: TGTGCCAGCAGCTTGTATGCGGGGGGGCTCGGCGAGCAGTACTTC.